These 4 T cell receptor delta chains were all obtained from the same sample, sequenced in a study of gamma-delta chains in newborns, infants, children (dated by TCRdb to about 2019). The reads were generated on an Illumina MiSeq. TCRdb processed the public reads again with the CATT caller, after which rows with matching DNA were combined. This sample has roughly 4,000 delta-chain clones in its table, and about 39% of those were observed once. Jointly, the top ten make up roughly an eighth of the sample. Specimen: blood. These receptors originate from a child who received the measles vaccine.

This clone was detected only once. A read error is possible here, since a much larger clone lies one base away. The chain uses TRDV1 and TRDJ1; 10 nucleotides agree with TRDD3. Trimming took 2 bases from V and 0 from J; bases not matched to a gene: 15. The CDR3 runs to 20 residues. Germline assignment: CDR1 TSWWSYY and CDR2 QGS. The CDR3 sequence is CALGEGSGTLGDLDTDKLIF. The CDR3 DNA reads as TGTGCTCTTGGGGAAGGGTCTGGCACACTGGGGGATCTCGACACCGATAAACTCATCTTT.

The chain couples TRDV1 to TRDJ1; 9 bases map to TRDD3. Per the germline V gene, CDR1 is TSWWSYY and CDR2 is QGS. The CDR3 spans 19 residues. V gave up 2 bases and J gave up 4 bases; unmatched junction bases: 17. The CDR3 spells CALGEIGGTYWGTDDKLIF. CDR3 coding DNA: TGTGCTCTTGGGGAAATTGGGGGAACGTACTGGGGGACCGACGATAAACTCATCTTT.

V and J are TRDV3 and TRDJ1, with 9 bases aligning to TRDD3. The CDR3 spans 15 residues. With V trimmed by 5 bases and J by 0 bases, 10 bases remained unmatched. Germline CDR1 is TVYSNPD and CDR2 is GDNSRS (reference sequence). CDR3 sequence reads: CAPSGIRGYTDKLIF. DNA of the CDR3: TGTGCCCCATCGGGGATACGGGGGTACACCGATAAACTCATCTTT.

The chain is built from TRDV1 and TRDJ1; 10 bases agree with TRDD3. The germline gives CDR1 TSWWSYY, CDR2 QGS. The CDR3 consists of 18 residues. V trimming: 1 base; J trimming: 0 bases; junction bases outside the gene matches: 8. CDR3 region: CALGERTWGIGDTDKLIF. The CDR3 DNA is TGTGCTCTTGGGGAACGCACCTGGGGGATAGGGGACACCGATAAACTCATCTTT.